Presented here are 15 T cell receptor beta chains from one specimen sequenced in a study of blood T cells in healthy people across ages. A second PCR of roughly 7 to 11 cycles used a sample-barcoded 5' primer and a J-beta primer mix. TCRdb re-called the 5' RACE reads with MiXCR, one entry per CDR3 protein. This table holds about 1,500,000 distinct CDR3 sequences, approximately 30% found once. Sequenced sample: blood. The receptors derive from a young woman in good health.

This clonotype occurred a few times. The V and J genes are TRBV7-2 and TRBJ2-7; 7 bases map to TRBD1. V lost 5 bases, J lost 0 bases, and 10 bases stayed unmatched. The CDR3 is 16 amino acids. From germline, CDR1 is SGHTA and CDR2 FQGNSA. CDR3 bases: TGTGCCAGCAGCCTAAACGGACAGGAGAGCTCCTACGAGCAGTACTTC. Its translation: CASSLNGQESSYEQYF.

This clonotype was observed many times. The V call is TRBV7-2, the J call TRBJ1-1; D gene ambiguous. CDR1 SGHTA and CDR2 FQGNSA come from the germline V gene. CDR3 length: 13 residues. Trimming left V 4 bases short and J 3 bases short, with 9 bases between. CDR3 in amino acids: CASSSQGYTEAFF. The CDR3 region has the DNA TGTGCCAGCAGCTCCCAAGGGTACACTGAAGCTTTCTTT.

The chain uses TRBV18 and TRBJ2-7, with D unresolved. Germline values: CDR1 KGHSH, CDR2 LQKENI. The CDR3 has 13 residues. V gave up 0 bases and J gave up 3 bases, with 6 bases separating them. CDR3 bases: TGTGCCAGCTCACCACCGCAGAGCTACGAGCAGTACTTC. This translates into CASSPPQSYEQYF.

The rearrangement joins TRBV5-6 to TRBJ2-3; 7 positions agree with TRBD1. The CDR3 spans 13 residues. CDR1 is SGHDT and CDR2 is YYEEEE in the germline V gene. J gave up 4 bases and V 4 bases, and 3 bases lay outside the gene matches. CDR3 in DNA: TGTGCCAGCAGCATGACAGGGTCAGATACGCAGTATTTT. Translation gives CASSMTGSDTQYF.

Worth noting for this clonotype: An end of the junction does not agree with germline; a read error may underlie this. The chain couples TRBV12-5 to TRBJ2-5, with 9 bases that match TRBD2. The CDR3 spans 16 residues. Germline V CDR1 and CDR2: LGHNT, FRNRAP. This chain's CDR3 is CASGPPLAGAQGTQYF. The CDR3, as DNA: TGTGCTAGTGGTCCCCCTTTAGCGGGGGCCCAAGGGACCCAGTACTTC.

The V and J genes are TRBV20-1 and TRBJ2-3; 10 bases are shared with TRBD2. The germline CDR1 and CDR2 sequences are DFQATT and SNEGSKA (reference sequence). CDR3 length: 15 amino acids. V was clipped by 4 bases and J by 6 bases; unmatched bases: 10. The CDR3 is CSAKGAGGPSDTQYF. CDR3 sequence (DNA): TGCAGTGCTAAAGGAGCGGGGGGGCCTTCGGATACGCAGTATTTT.

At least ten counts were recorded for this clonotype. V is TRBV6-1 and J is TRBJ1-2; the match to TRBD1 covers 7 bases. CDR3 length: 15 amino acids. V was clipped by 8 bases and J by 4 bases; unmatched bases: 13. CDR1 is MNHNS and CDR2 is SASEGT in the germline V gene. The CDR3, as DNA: TGTGCCAGCTTTAGTTCGGACAGGAGCACCTATGGCTACACCTTC. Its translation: CASFSSDRSTYGYTF.

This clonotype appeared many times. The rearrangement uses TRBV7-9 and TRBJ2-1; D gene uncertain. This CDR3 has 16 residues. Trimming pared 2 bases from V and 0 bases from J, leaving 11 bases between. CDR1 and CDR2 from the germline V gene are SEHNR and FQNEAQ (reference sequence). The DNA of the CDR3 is TGTGCCAGCAGCTTATTGGGCAGAAGCTCCTACAATGAGCAGTTCTTC. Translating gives CASSLLGRSSYNEQFF.

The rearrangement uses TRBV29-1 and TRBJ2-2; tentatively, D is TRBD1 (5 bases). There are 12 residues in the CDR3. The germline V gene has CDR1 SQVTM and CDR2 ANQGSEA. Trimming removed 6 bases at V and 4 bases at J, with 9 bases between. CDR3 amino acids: CSVRTLTGELFF. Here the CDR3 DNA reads TGCAGCGTCAGGACACTCACCGGGGAGCTGTTTTTT.

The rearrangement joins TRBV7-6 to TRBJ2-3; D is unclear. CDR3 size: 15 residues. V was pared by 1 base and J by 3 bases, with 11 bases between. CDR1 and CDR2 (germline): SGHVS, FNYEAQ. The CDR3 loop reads CASSLGQENTDTQYF. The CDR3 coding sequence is TGTGCCAGCAGCTTAGGGCAGGAGAATACAGATACGCAGTATTTT. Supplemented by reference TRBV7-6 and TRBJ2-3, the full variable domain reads GAGVSQSPRYKVTKRGQDVALRCDPISGHVSLYWYRQALGQGPEFLTYFNYEAQQDKSGLPNDRFSAERPEGSISTLTIQRTEQRDSAMYRCASSLGQENTDTQYFGPGTRLTVL.

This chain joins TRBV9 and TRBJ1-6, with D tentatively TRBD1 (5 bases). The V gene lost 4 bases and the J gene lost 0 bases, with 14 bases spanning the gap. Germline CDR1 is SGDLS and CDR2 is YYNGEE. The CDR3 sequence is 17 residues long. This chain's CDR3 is CASSKGSGSSYNSPLHF. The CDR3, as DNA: TGTGCCAGCAGCAAGGGGTCAGGGAGCTCCTATAATTCACCCCTCCACTTT.

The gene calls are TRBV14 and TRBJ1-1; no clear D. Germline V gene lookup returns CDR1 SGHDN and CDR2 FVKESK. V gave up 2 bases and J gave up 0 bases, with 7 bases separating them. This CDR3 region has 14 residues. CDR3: CASSQQRMNTEAFF. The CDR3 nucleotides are TGTGCCAGCAGCCAACAACGGATGAACACTGAAGCTTTCTTT.

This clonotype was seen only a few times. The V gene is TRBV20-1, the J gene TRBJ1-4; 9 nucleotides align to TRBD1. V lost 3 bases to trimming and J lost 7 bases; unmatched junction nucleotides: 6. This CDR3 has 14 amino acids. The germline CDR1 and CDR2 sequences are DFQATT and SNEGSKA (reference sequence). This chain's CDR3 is CSASRTGAGEKLFF. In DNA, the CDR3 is TGCAGTGCTAGCCGGACAGGGGCAGGTGAAAAACTGTTTTTT.

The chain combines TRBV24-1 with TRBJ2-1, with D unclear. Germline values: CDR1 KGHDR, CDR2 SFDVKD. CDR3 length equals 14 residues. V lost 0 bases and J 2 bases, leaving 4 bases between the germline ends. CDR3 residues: CATSDLQAYNEQFF. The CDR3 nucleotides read TGTGCCACCAGTGATTTGCAAGCCTACAATGAGCAGTTCTTC.

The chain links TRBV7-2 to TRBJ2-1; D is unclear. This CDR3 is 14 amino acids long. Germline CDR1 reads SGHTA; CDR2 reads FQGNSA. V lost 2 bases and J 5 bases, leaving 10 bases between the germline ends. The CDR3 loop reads CASSLRYGNNEQFF. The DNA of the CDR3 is TGTGCCAGCAGCTTAAGGTACGGAAACAATGAGCAGTTCTTC.